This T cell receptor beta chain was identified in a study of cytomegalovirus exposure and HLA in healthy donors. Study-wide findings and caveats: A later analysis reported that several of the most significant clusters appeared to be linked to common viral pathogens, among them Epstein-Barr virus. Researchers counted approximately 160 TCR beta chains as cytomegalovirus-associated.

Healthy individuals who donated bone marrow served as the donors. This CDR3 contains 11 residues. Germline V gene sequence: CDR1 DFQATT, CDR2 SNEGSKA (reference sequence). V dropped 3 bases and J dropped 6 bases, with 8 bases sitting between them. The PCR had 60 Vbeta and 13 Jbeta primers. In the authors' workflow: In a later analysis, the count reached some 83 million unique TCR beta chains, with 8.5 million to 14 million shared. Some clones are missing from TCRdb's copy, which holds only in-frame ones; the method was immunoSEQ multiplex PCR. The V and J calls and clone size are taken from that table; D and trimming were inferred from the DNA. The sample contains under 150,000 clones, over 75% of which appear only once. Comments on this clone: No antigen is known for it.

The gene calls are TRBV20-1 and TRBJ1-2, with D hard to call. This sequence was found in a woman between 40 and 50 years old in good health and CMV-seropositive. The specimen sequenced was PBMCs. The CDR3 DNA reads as TGCAGTGCTAGTTCCCCAAATGGCTACACCTTC. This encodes CSASSPNGYTF.